This T cell receptor beta chain was identified during a study of control samples from healthy donors and cancer patients (dated by TCRdb to between 2020 and 2021). Worth noting for this clone: Its antigen is still unknown. Per-base quality was not reported, and no clone a single base away is much larger than it.

Trimming accounts for 6 bases at V and 2 bases at J, while the number of junction bases matched to no gene is 11. CDR1 and CDR2, looked up from the germline V gene (reference sequence), are LNHDA and SQIVND. The CDR3 covers 16 residues, taking in both the cysteine and the phenylalanine. Of the read, only the CDR3 DNA is kept; its 48 bases are in frame from base 1. Receptors were amplified or captured by the immunoSEQ multiplex PCR assay. The source is immuneACCESS, and TCRdb retained only in-frame sequences with V and J called. Part of the clones is not carried over; for the studies checked, unresolved V genes explain less than half of this, and the remainder is unexplained. For this sample the table gives 50,000 or so clones, of which around 90% were detected only once. Roughly 3.8% of the sample rests with the top ten.

The receptor chain draws on TRBV19 and TRBJ2-7; the junction holds 9 bases that match TRBD1. Sequenced: blood. The receptor was derived from a man aged 50 or older in good health. The sequenced DNA: TGTGCCAGTAGCCCTCAGGGACAGGGATCTCCCTACGAGCAGTACTTC. It encodes CASSPQGQGSPYEQYF.